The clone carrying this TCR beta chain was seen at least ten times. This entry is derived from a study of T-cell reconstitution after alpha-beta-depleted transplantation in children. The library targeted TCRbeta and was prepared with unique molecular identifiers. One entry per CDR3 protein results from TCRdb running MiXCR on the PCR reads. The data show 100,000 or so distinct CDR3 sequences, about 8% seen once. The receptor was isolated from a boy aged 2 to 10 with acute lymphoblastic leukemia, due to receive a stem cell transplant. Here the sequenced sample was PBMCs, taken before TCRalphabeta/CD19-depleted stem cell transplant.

This CDR3 reads CSVEDSGDEQFF. In DNA, the CDR3 is TGCAGCGTTGAAGACAGCGGCGATGAGCAGTTCTTC. The rearrangement links TRBV29-1 to TRBJ2-1, with D perhaps TRBD2 (5 bases). V was pared by 0 bases and J by 8 bases, with 8 bases between. Germline-derived CDR1 and CDR2 are SQVTM and ANQGSEA. The CDR3 runs to 12 residues.